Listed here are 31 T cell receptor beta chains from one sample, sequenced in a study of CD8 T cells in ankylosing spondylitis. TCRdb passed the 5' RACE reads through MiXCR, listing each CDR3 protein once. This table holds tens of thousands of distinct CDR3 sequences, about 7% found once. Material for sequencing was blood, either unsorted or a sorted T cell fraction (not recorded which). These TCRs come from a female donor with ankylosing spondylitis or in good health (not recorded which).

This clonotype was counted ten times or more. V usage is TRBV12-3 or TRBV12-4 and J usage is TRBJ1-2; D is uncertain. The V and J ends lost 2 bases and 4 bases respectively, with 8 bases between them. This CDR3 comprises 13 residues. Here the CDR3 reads CASSLSGAYGYTF. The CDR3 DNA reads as TGTGCCAGCAGTTTAAGCGGAGCCTATGGCTACACCTTC.

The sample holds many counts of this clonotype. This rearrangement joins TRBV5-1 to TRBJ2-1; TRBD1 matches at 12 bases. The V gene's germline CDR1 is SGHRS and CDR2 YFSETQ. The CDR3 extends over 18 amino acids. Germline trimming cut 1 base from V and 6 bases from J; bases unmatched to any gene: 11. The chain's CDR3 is CASSLSGTGGGGVNEQFF. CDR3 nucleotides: TGCGCCAGCAGCTTGTCAGGGACAGGGGGCGGAGGTGTCAATGAGCAGTTCTTC.

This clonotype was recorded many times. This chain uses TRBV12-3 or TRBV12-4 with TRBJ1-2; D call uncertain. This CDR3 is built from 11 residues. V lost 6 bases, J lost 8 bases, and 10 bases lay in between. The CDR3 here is CASSSFWGYTF. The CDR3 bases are TGTGCCAGCAGCAGCTTTTGGGGCTACACCTTC.

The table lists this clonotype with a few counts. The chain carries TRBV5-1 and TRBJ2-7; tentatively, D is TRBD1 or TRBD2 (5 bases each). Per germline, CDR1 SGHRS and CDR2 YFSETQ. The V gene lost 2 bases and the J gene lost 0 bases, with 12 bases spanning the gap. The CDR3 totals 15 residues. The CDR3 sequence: CASSFLSGSSYEQYF. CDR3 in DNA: TGCGCCAGCAGCTTTCTTTCAGGGAGCTCCTACGAGCAGTACTTC.

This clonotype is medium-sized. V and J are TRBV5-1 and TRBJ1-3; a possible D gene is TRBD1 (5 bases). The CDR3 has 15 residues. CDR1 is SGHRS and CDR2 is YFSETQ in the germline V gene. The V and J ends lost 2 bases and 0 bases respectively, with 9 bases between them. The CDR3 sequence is CASSFLTGSGNTIYF. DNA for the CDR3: TGCGCCAGCAGCTTCCTAACAGGCTCTGGAAACACCATATATTTT.

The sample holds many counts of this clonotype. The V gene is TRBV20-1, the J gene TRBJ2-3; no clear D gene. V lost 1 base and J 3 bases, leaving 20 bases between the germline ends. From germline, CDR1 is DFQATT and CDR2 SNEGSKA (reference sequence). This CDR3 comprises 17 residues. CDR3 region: CSARVPSPVTGTDTQYF. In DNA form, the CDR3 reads TGCAGTGCTAGAGTCCCCTCCCCGGTGACTGGGACAGATACGCAGTATTTT.

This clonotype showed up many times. CDR3 coding DNA: TGTGCCAGCAGCCCGGTGGGGGGCGCCACCAAAAACATTCAGTACTTC. Its translation: CASSPVGGATKNIQYF. The chain employs TRBV27 and TRBJ2-4, with D perhaps assigned TRBD1 or TRBD2 (6 bases each). The germline gives CDR1 MNHEY, CDR2 SMNVEV (reference sequence). With 6 bases removed from V and 2 bases from J, the gap between germline ends came to 17 bases. The CDR3 sequence is 16 residues long.

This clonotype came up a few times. The DNA for the CDR3 is TGTGCCGGGGGGGCGGGGGCCAACAACTACAATGAGCAGTTCTTC. This gives the protein CAGGAGANNYNEQFF. The chain carries TRBV5-5 and TRBJ2-1, with a weak D call TRBD2 (7 bases). CDR3 length: 15 residues. Germline V gives CDR1 SGHKS, CDR2 YYEKEE (reference sequence). With 10 bases removed from V and 3 bases from J, the gap between germline ends came to 20 bases. Together with reference TRBV5-5 and TRBJ2-1, the CDR3 gives the full variable domain: DAGVTQSPTHLIKTRGQQVTLRCSPISGHKSVSWYQQVLGQGPQFIFQYYEKEERGRGNFPDRFSARQFPNYSSELNVNALLLGDSALYLCAGGAGANNYNEQFFGPGTRLTVL.

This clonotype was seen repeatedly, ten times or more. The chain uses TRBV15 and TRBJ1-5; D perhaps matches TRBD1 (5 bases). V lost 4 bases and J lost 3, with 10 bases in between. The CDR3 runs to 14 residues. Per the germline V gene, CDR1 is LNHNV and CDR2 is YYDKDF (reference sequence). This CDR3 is CATSTEGTNQPQHF. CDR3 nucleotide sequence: TGTGCCACCAGCACCGAGGGGACCAATCAGCCCCAGCATTTT.

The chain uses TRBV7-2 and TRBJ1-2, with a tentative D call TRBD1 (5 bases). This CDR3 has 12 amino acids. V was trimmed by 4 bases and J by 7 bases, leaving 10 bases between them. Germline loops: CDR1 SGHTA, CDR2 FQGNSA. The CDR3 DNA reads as TGTGCCAGCAGCTCCCAGGGCTCTGGCTACACCTTC. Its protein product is CASSSQGSGYTF.

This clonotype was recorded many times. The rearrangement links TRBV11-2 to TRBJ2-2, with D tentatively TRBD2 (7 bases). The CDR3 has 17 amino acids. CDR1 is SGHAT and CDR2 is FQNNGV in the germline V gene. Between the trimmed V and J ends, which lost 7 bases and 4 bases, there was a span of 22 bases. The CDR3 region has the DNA TGTGCCAGCAACCCTTGGGGGGGACAAGGGGGCACCGGGGAGCTGTTTTTT. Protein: CASNPWGGQGGTGELFF.

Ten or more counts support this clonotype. DNA of the CDR3: TGTGCCAGCAGTCCCCTCGGGGGGGTCCTTTACAATGAGCAGTTCTTC. It translates to CASSPLGGVLYNEQFF. This chain connects TRBV12-3 or TRBV12-4 to TRBJ2-1, with 8 positions matching TRBD2. After removal of 5 bases from V and 4 bases from J, the junction contained 10 bases not matched to a gene. CDR3 size: 16 residues.

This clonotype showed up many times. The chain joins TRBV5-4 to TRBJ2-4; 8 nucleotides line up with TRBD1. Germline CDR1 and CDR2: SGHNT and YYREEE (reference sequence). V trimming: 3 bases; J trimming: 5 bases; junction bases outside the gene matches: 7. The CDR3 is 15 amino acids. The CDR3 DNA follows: TGTGCCAGCAGCTGGGACAGGTTGGGCGAAAACATTCAGTACTTC. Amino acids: CASSWDRLGENIQYF.

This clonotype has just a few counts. CDR3 bases: TGCGCCAGCAGCTCGAGTTGGACAGGGTTGTCCACTGAAGCTTTCTTT. It is translated as CASSSSWTGLSTEAFF. This chain uses TRBV5-1 with TRBJ1-1, with 8 bases matching TRBD1. The CDR3 has 16 amino acids. The V and J ends lost 3 bases and 4 bases, in that order; junction bases with no gene match: 11. Germline V lookup: CDR1 SGHRS, CDR2 YFSETQ.

The CDR3 nucleotides read TGTGCCAGCAGTGGGGGTAGCGGGGCCTCAGATACGCAGTATTTT. Translating it yields CASSGGSGASDTQYF. The chain uses TRBV2 and TRBJ2-3; 8 nucleotides agree with TRBD2. With 4 bases clipped from V and 4 bases from J, the junction kept 7 bases outside the gene matches. The CDR3 contains 15 residues. Germline CDR1 reads SNHLY; CDR2 reads FYNNEI.

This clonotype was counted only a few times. The CDR3 bases are TGTGCCAGCAGCTTTCTCAAGGGACAGGGGGCGAACTATGGCTACACCTTC. Protein: CASSFLKGQGANYGYTF. The V call is TRBV5-8, the J call TRBJ1-2; 12 bases agree with TRBD1. J gave up 2 bases and V 2 bases, and 7 bases lay outside the gene matches. The germline V gene encodes CDR1 SGHTS and CDR2 YDEGEE. There are 17 residues in the CDR3. Using reference TRBV5-8 and TRBJ1-2 for the parts outside the CDR3, the full variable domain is EAGVTQSPTHLIKTRGQQATLRCSPISGHTSVYWYQQALGLGLQFLLWYDEGEERNRGNFPPRFSGRQFPNYSSELNVNALELEDSALYLCASSFLKGQGANYGYTFGSGTRLTVV.

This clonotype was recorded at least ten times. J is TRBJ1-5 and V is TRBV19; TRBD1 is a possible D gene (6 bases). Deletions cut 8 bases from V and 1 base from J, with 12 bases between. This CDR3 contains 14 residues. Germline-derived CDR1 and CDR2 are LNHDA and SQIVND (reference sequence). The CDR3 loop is CASERGTSNQPQHF. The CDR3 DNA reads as TGTGCCAGTGAGAGAGGGACAAGCAATCAGCCCCAGCATTTT.

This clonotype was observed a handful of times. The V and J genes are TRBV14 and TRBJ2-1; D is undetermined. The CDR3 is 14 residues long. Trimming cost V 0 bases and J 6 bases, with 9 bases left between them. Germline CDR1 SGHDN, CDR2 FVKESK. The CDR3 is CASSQDMVSNEQFF. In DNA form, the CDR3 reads TGTGCCAGCAGCCAAGATATGGTCTCCAATGAGCAGTTCTTC.

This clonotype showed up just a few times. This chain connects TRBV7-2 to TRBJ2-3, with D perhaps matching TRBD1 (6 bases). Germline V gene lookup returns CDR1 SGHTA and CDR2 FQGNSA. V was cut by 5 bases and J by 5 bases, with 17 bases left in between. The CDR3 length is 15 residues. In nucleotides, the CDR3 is TGTGCCAGCAGCAGGCTAGGGGGTTTTGGAGATACGCAGTATTTT. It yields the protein CASSRLGGFGDTQYF.

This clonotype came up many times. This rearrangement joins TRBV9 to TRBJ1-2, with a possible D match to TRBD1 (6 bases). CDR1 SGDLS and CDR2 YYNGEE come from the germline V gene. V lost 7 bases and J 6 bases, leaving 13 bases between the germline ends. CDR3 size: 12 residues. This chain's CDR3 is CASALNRDGYTF. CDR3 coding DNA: TGTGCCAGCGCCCTAAACAGGGATGGCTACACCTTC.

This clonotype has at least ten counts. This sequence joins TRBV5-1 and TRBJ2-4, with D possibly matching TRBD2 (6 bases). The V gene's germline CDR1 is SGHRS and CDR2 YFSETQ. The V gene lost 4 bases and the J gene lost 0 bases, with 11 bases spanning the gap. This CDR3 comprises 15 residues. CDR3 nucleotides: TGCGCCAGCAGCCCCGGAGGGAAAGCCAAAAACATTCAGTACTTC. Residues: CASSPGGKAKNIQYF.

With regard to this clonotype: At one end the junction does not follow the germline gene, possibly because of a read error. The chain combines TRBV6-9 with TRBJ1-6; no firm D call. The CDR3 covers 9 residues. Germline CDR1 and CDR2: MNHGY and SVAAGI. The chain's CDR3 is CASNSPLHF. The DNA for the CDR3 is TGTGCCAGCAATTCCCCCCTCCACTTT.

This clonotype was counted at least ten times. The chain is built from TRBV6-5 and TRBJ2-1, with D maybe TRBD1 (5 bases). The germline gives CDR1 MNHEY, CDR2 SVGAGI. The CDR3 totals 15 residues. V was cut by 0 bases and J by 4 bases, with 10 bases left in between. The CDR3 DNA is TGTGCCAGCAGTTACTCGTTTCAGGGATACAATGAGCAGTTCTTC. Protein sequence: CASSYSFQGYNEQFF.

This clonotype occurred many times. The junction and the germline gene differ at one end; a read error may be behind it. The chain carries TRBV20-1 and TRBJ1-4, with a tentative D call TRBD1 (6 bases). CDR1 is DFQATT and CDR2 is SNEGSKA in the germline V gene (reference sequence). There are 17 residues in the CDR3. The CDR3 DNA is TGCTGTGCTAGACCGCGAACCAGGGGCGCAACTAATGAAAAACTGTTTTTT. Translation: CCARPRTRGATNEKLFF.

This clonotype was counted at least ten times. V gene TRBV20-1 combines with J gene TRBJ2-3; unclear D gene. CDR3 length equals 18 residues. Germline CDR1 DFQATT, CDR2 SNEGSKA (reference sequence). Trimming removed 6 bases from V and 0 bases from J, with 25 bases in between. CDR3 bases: TGCAGTGCCCCCCCCCATTGGGTGAGAGGAACTAGCACAGATACGCAGTATTTT. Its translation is CSAPPHWVRGTSTDTQYF.

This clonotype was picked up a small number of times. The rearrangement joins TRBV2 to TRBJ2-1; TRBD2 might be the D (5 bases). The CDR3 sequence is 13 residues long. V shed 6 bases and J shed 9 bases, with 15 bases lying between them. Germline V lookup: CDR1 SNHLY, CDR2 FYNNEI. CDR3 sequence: CASRTLRGAEQFF. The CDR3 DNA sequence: TGTGCCAGCAGAACCCTCCGGGGAGCTGAGCAGTTCTTC. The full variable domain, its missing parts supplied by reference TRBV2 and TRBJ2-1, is EPEVTQTPSHQVTQMGQEVILRCVPISNHLYFYWYRQILGQKVEFLVSFYNNEISEKSEIFDDQFSVERPDGSNFTLKIRSTKLEDSAMYFCASRTLRGAEQFFGPGTRLTVL.

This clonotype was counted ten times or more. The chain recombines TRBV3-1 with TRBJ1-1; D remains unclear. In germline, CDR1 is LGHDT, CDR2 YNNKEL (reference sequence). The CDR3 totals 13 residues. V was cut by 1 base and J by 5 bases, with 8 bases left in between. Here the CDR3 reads CASSQVEGTEAFF. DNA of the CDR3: TGTGCCAGCAGCCAAGTCGAAGGTACTGAAGCTTTCTTT.

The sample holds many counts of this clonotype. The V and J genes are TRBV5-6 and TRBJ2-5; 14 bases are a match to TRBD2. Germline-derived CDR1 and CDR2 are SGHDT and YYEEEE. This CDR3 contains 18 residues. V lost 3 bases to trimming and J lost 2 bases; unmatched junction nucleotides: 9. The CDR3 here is CASSWETSGGAWQETQYF. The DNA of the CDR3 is TGTGCCAGCAGCTGGGAGACTAGCGGGGGGGCCTGGCAAGAGACCCAGTACTTC.

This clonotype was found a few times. CDR3 coding DNA: TGTGCCAGCAGCTTAGTATCGCCTCTCGAGCAGTACTTC. Translated, it gives CASSLVSPLEQYF. The V call is TRBV7-2, the J call TRBJ2-7; D ambiguous. The length of the CDR3 is 13 residues. Germline V gene lookup returns CDR1 SGHTA and CDR2 FQGNSA. Trimming removed 1 base from V and 6 bases from J, with 10 bases in between. Drawing the rest from reference TRBV7-2 and TRBJ2-7, the complete variable domain is GAGVSQSPSNKVTEKGKDVELRCDPISGHTALYWYRQSLGQGLEFLIYFQGNSAPDKSGLPSDRFSAERTGGSVSTLTIQRTQQEDSAVYLCASSLVSPLEQYFGPGTRLTVT.

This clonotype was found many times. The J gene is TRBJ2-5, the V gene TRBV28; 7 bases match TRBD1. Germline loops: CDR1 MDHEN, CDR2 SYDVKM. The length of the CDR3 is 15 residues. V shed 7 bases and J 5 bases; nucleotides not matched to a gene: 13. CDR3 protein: CASNRYRGRWETQYF. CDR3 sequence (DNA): TGTGCCAGCAACCGATACAGGGGTCGATGGGAGACCCAGTACTTC.

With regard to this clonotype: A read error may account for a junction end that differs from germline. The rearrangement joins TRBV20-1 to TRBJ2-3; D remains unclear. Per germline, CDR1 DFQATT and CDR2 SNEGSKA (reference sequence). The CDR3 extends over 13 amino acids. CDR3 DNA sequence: TGCAGTGTTAGCCGGAGAAGCACAGATACGCACTATTTT. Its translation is CSVSRRSTDTHYF.